The 17 T cell receptor beta chains presented below share a single source sample, sequenced in a study of somatic mutations in cytotoxic T cells in rheumatoid arthritis. The repertoire was sequenced with immunoSEQ multiplex PCR; TCRdb's copy has only in-frame clones and lacks some. The top ten hold roughly a tenth of the sample, which has fewer than 30,000 clones, roughly 74% seen once. The specimen sequenced was CD8+ T cells sorted from blood. All receptors derive from a woman in her late teens or twenties in good health.

CDR3 amino acids: CASSEGQGPPGSTEAFF. The CDR3 DNA follows: TGCGCCAGCAGCGAGGGACAGGGGCCCCCCGGGAGCACTGAAGCTTTCTTT. This chain connects TRBV5-1 to TRBJ1-1, with 10 nucleotides matching TRBD1. Germline-derived CDR1 and CDR2 are SGHRS and YFSETQ. With V trimmed by 4 bases and J by 4 bases, 13 bases remained unmatched. This CDR3 has 17 amino acids.

This clone was seen only a few times. The chain is built from TRBV7-9 and TRBJ1-4; D is unclear. The germline V gene encodes CDR1 SEHNR and CDR2 FQNEAQ (reference sequence). Between the trimmed V and J ends, which lost 4 bases and 6 bases, there was a span of 9 bases. The CDR3 is made up of 13 amino acids. The CDR3 DNA is TGTGCCAGCAGCTCGACCCTCGATGAAAAACTGTTTTTT. Its protein product is CASSSTLDEKLFF.

The chain employs TRBV6-4 and TRBJ1-1; D is possibly TRBD1 (5 bases). CDR1 MRHNA and CDR2 SNTAGT come from the germline V gene. The CDR3 runs 14 residues. Between the trimmed V and J ends, which lost 2 bases and 1 base, there was a span of 8 bases. This CDR3 reads CASSDGTENTEAFF. Here the CDR3 DNA reads TGTGCCAGCAGTGACGGGACGGAGAACACTGAAGCTTTCTTT.

The genes are TRBV28 and TRBJ1-2; 8 positions agree with TRBD1. The germline V gene encodes CDR1 MDHEN and CDR2 SYDVKM. The J segment lost 4 bases and the V segment lost 5 bases, leaving 3 bases of the junction unmatched. The CDR3 runs 13 residues. In DNA form, the CDR3 reads TGTGCCAGCAGTCGAGACAGGGGCTATGGCTACACCTTC. Translation: CASSRDRGYGYTF.

This clone was seen only once. The chain has TRBV5-4 and TRBJ1-2, with D possibly matching TRBD1 (6 bases). Germline V gene lookup returns CDR1 SGHNT and CDR2 YYREEE (reference sequence). The ends were cut back, 3 bases at V and 8 bases at J, with 26 bases in the middle. This CDR3 is built from 17 residues. CDR3 nucleotide sequence: TGTGCCAGCAGCTCCCCCGAGACAGGCGGACTCTCTGGGGGCTACACCTTC. It is translated as CASSSPETGGLSGGYTF. The variable domain in full, completed from reference TRBV5-4 and TRBJ1-2, reads ETGVTQSPTHLIKTRGQQVTLRCSSQSGHNTVSWYQQALGQGPQFIFQYYREEENGRGNFPPRFSGLQFPNYSSELNVNALELDDSALYLCASSSPETGGLSGGYTFGSGTRLTVV.

Details on this clone: This sample includes further DNA sequences coding for the same CDR3. V and J are TRBV2 and TRBJ1-5; the D gene is possibly TRBD1 (6 bases). Looked up from germline, CDR1 is SNHLY and CDR2 is FYNNEI. This CDR3 has 15 residues. V lost 6 bases, J lost 0 bases, and 12 bases lay in between. The CDR3 reads CASSEDSYSNQPQHF. As DNA, the CDR3 is TGTGCCAGCAGCGAGGACAGCTATAGCAATCAGCCCCAGCATTTT.

This clone was picked up a small number of times. The V gene is TRBV28, the J gene TRBJ1-1; D gene unclear. This CDR3 has 12 residues. Germline V gene sequence: CDR1 MDHEN, CDR2 SYDVKM. Trimming took 0 bases from V and 3 from J, leaving 2 bases between them. CDR3 in DNA: TGTGCCAGCAGTTTATGGGACACTGAAGCTTTCTTT. Its translation is CASSLWDTEAFF.

In its sample, this clone was seen a few times. This sequence joins TRBV15 and TRBJ1-6, with a possible D match to TRBD1 (6 bases). The CDR3 totals 14 residues. The V gene lost 3 bases and the J gene lost 8 bases, with 11 bases spanning the gap. Per germline, CDR1 LNHNV and CDR2 YYDKDF (reference sequence). The CDR3 nucleotides are TGTGCCACCAGCAGGGACAGCCAAGATTCACCCCTCCACTTT. Translated: CATSRDSQDSPLHF. The whole variable domain, remainder taken from reference TRBV15 and TRBJ1-6, is DAMVIQNPRYQVTQFGKPVTLSCSQTLNHNVMYWYQQKSSQAPKLLFHYYDKDFNNEADTPDNFQSRRPNTSFCFLDIRSPGLGDTAMYLCATSRDSQDSPLHFGNGTRLTVT.

V is TRBV7-9 and J is TRBJ2-1; D is unresolved. Trimming took 5 bases from V and 0 from J, leaving 11 bases between them. The CDR3 is 15 residues long. Germline CDR1 is SEHNR and CDR2 is FQNEAQ (reference sequence). The CDR3 spells CASSLLPGSYNEQFF. The DNA for the CDR3 is TGTGCCAGCAGCCTCCTGCCCGGCTCCTACAATGAGCAGTTCTTC.

The rearrangement joins TRBV6-6 to TRBJ2-7, with D possibly being TRBD1 (5 bases). CDR1 MNHNY and CDR2 SVGAGI come from the germline V gene (reference sequence). The CDR3 totals 14 residues. The ends were cut back, 6 bases at V and 3 bases at J, with 15 bases in the middle. CDR3 in DNA: TGTGCCAGCAGGCTGATCGACAGCGACTACGAGCAGTACTTC. It encodes CASRLIDSDYEQYF.

This chain uses TRBV29-1 with TRBJ1-2; D uncertain. The CDR3 is 18 amino acids. The V and J ends lost 1 base and 4 bases respectively, with 25 bases between them. CDR1 SQVTM and CDR2 ANQGSEA come from the germline V gene. This chain's CDR3 is CSVEGSGVAEDYIYGYTF. DNA of the CDR3: TGCAGCGTTGAAGGTAGCGGGGTAGCGGAGGACTACATCTATGGCTACACCTTC.

This clone was detected only once. The chain joins TRBV27 to TRBJ1-2; 10 bases agree with TRBD1. This CDR3 region has 15 residues. Germline values: CDR1 MNHEY, CDR2 SMNVEV (reference sequence). The V and J ends lost 4 bases and 6 bases, in that order; junction bases with no gene match: 8. CDR3 coding DNA: TGTGCCAGCAGTTCCGGGACAGGGGCGGGTAATGGCTACACCTTC. It is translated as CASSSGTGAGNGYTF.

J is TRBJ1-3 and V is TRBV2; 9 bases line up with TRBD1. Germline V gene lookup returns CDR1 SNHLY and CDR2 FYNNEI. Trimming took 7 bases from V and 1 from J; bases not matched to a gene: 8. This CDR3 has 16 amino acids. The chain's CDR3 is CASTRQGVESGNTIYF. CDR3 in DNA: TGTGCCAGCACCCGACAGGGGGTAGAGTCTGGAAACACCATATATTTT. Together with reference TRBV2 and TRBJ1-3, the CDR3 gives the full variable domain: EPEVTQTPSHQVTQMGQEVILRCVPISNHLYFYWYRQILGQKVEFLVSFYNNEISEKSEIFDDQFSVERPDGSNFTLKIRSTKLEDSAMYFCASTRQGVESGNTIYFGEGSWLTVV.

The chain has TRBV9 and TRBJ2-7; D is undetermined. With 10 bases removed from V and 6 bases from J, the gap between germline ends came to 5 bases. CDR3 size: 8 residues. Germline CDR1 SGDLS, CDR2 YYNGEE. The chain's CDR3 is CASGEQYV. For the CDR3, the DNA is TGTGCCTCGGGCGAGCAGTACGTC.

The chain combines TRBV2 with TRBJ2-7; no clear D. The CDR3 extends over 12 amino acids. Germline CDR1 and CDR2: SNHLY and FYNNEI. The V and J ends lost 7 bases and 7 bases respectively, with 14 bases between them. The CDR3 protein is CASTARLGEQYV. CDR3 nucleotides: TGTGCCAGCACGGCCCGCTTGGGGGAGCAGTACGTC.

The genes are TRBV28 and TRBJ1-1; 8 bases match TRBD1. J was trimmed by 6 bases and V by 2 bases; bases with no gene match: 8. Germline V lookup: CDR1 MDHEN, CDR2 SYDVKM. CDR3 length: 15 amino acids. The CDR3 protein is CASSLTGQGNSEAFF. CDR3 nucleotides: TGTGCCAGCAGTTTAACAGGACAGGGAAATTCTGAAGCTTTCTTT.

The CDR3 reads CASSYGTEAFF. CDR3 DNA sequence: TGTGCCAGCAGTTACGGTACTGAAGCTTTCTTT. The chain has TRBV6-5 and TRBJ1-1; D is unresolved. V gave up 2 bases and J gave up 5 bases, with 3 bases separating them. Germline loops: CDR1 MNHEY, CDR2 SVGAGI. This CDR3 comprises 11 residues.